This T cell receptor (beta chain) originates from a study of T cells expressing NK-cell markers. TCRdb reprocessed the 5' RACE reads; each CDR3 protein has one entry and no DNA is given. The sample features 440,000 or so distinct CDR3 sequences, with 6% to 8% in its top ten. CDR3 length equals 17 residues. Germline V gene data show CDR1 as KGHSH and CDR2 as LQKENI. The chain links TRBV18 to TRBJ2-7. This TCR was sampled from a woman aged 18 to 75 in good health. The specimen sequenced was blood T cells: a sorted CD56 or NKG2C T cell subset, CD4+ or CD8+ T cells, or bulk PBMC T cells (not recorded which). This CDR3 is CASSPRAGMLLSYEQYF.